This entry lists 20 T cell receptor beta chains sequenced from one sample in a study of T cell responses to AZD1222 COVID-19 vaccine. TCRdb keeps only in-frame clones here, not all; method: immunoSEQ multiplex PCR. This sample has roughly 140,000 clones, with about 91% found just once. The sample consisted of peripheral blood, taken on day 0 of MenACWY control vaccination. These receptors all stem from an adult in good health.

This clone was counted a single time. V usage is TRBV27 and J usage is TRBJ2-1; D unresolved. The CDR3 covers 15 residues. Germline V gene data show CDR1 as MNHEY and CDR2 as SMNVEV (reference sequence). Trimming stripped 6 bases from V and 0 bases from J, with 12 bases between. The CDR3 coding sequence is TGTGCCAGCAGCCGAGTGGGCGGCTCCTACAATGAGCAGTTCTTC. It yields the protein CASSRVGGSYNEQFF.

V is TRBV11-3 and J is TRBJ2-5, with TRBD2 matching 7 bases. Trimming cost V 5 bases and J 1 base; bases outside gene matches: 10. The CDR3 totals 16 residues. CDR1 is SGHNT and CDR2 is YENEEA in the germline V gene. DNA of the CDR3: TGTGCCAGCAGCCACTACGCGACTAGCTCCCAAGAGACCCAGTACTTC. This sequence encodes CASSHYATSSQETQYF.

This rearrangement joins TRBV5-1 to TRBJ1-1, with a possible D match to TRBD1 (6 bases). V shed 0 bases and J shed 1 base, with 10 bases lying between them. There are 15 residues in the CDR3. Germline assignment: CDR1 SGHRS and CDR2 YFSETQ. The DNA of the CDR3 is TGCGCCAGCAGCTTGGGGTCAGGGGCGAACACTGAAGCTTTCTTT. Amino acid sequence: CASSLGSGANTEAFF. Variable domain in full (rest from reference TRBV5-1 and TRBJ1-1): KAGVTQTPRYLIKTRGQQVTLSCSPISGHRSVSWYQQTPGQGLQFLFEYFSETQRNKGNFPGRFSGRQFSNSRSEMNVSTLELGDSALYLCASSLGSGANTEAFFGQGTRLTVV.

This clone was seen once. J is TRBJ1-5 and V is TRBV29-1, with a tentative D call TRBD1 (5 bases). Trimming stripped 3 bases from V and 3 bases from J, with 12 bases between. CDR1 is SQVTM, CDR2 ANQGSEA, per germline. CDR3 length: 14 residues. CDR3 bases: TGCAGCGTTGAGGGCCAGGGCCCCAATCAGCCCCAGCATTTT. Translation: CSVEGQGPNQPQHF.

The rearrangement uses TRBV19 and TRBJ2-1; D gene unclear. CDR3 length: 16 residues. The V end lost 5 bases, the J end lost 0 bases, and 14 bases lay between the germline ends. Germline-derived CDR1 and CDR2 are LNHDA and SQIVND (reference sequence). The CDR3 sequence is CASSPPPMSSYNEQFF. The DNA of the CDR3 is TGTGCCAGTAGTCCACCACCTATGAGCTCCTACAATGAGCAGTTCTTC. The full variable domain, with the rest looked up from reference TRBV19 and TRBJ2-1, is DGGITQSPKYLFRKEGQNVTLSCEQNLNHDAMYWYRQDPGQGLRLIYYSQIVNDFQKGDIAEGYSVSREKKESFPLTVTSAQKNPTAFYLCASSPPPMSSYNEQFFGPGTRLTVL.

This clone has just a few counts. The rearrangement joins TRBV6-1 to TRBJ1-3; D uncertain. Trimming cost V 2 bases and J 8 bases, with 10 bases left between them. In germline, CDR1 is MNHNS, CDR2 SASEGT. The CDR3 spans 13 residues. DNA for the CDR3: TGTGCCAGCAGTGAATTCTCTTTGGACACCATATATTTT. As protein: CASSEFSLDTIYF.

CDR3 residues: CASSLPGARADEQFF. The CDR3 bases are TGCGCCAGCAGCTTGCCTGGGGCCAGGGCCGATGAGCAGTTCTTC. The chain employs TRBV5-1 and TRBJ2-1; TRBD1 might be the D (5 bases). CDR1 is SGHRS, CDR2 YFSETQ, per germline. Trimming removed 1 base from V and 8 bases from J, with 16 bases in between. The CDR3 spans 15 residues.

The DNA for the CDR3 is TGTGCCAGCAGCTTAGATGCGGCAGAGGCCAGGGCGGGCGCAGATACGCAGTATTTT. It codes for CASSLDAAEARAGADTQYF. The V call is TRBV7-9, the J call TRBJ2-3, with D perhaps matching TRBD1 or TRBD2 (5 bases each). Deletions cut 1 base from V and 4 bases from J, with 24 bases between. The germline CDR1 and CDR2 sequences are SEHNR and FQNEAQ (reference sequence). There are 19 residues in the CDR3.

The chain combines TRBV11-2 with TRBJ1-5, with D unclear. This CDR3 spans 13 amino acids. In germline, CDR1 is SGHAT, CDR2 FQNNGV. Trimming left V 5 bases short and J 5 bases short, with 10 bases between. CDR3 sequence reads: CASSATRDQPQHF. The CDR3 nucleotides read TGTGCCAGCAGCGCAACAAGGGATCAGCCCCAGCATTTT.

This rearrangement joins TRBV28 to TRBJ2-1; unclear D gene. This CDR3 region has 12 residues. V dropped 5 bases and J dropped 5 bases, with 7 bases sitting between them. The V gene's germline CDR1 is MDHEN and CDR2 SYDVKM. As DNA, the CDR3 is TGTGCCAGCAGTCTGATGAACAATGAGCAGTTCTTC. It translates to CASSLMNNEQFF.

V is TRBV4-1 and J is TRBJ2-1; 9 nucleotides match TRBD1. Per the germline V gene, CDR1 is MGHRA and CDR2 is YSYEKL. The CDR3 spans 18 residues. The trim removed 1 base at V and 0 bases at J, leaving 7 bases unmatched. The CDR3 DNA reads TGCGCCAGCAGCCAAGCTCCCTGGGACAGGGTCTCCTACAATGAGCAGTTCTTC. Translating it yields CASSQAPWDRVSYNEQFF.

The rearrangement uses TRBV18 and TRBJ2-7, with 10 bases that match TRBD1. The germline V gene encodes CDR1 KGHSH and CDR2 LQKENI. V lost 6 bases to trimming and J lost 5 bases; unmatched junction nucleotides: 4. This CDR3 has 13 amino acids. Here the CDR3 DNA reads TGTGCCAGCTCGAAGGACAGGGGGGACGAGCAGTACTTC. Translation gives CASSKDRGDEQYF.

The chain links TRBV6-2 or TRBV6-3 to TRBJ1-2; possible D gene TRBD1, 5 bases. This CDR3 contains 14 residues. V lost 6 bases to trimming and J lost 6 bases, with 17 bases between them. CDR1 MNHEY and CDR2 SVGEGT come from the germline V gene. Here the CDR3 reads CASSPAGGVHGYTF. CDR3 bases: TGTGCCAGCAGCCCCGCGGGAGGGGTCCATGGCTACACCTTC.

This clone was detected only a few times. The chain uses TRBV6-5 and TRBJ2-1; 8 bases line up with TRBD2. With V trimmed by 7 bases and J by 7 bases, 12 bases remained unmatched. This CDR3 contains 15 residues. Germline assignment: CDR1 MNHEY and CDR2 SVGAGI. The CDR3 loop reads CASTVLAGGKNEQFF. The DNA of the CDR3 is TGTGCCAGCACGGTATTGGCGGGGGGAAAAAATGAGCAGTTCTTC.

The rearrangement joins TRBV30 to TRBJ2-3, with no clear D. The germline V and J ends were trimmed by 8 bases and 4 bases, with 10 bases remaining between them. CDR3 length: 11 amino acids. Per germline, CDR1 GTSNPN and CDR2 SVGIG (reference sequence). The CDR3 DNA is TGTGCCATGCTTTGGCCAGATACGCAGTATTTT. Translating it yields CAMLWPDTQYF. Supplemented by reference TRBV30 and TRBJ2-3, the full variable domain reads SQTIHQWPATLVQPVGSPLSLECTVEGTSNPNLYWYRQAAGRGLQLLFYSVGIGQISSEVPQNLSASRPQDRQFILSSKKLLLSDSGFYLCAMLWPDTQYFGPGTRLTVL.

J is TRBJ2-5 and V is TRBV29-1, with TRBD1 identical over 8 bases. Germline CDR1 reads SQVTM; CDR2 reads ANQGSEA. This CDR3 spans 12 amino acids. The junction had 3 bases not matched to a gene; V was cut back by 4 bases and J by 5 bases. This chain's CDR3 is CSVGQGRETQYF. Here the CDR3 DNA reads TGCAGCGTTGGACAGGGGAGGGAGACCCAGTACTTC.

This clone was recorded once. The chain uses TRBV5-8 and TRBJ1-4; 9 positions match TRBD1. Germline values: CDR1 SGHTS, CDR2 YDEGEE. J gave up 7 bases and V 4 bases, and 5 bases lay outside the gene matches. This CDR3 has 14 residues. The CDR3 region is CASSPGTGPEKLFF. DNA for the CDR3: TGTGCCAGCAGCCCCGGGACAGGGCCTGAAAAACTGTTTTTT.

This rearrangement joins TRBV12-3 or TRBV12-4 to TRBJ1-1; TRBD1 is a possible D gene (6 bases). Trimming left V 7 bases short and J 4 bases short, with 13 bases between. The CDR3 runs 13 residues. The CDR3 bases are TGTGCCAGCACTCTACAGGGCTCCACTGAAGCTTTCTTT. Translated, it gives CASTLQGSTEAFF.

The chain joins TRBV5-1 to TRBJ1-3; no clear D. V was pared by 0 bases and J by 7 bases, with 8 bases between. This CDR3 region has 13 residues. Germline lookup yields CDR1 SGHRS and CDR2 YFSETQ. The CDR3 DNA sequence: TGCGCCAGCAGCTTGGGGACGGCGAACACCATATATTTT. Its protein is CASSLGTANTIYF.

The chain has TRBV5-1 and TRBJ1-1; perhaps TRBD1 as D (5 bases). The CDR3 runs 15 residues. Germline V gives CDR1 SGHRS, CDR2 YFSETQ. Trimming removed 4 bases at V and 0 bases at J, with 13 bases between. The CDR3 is CASSPAGQMNTEAFF. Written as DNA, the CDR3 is TGCGCCAGCAGCCCGGCAGGGCAGATGAACACTGAAGCTTTCTTT.